Below, 7 T cell receptor beta chains from the same sample are listed, as sequenced in a study of blood T cells in healthy people across ages. Sample-barcoded 5' priming and a J-beta primer mix drove a second PCR of about 6 to 12 cycles. One entry per CDR3 protein, called by TCRdb with MiXCR from the 5' RACE reads. The data hold about 1.7 million distinct CDR3 sequences, with under 30% observed a single time. Sequencing was performed on blood. All receptors come from a woman in her twenties or thirties in good health.

This clonotype was counted once. The junction departs from the called germline gene at one end, perhaps through a read error. V gene TRBV11-2 combines with J gene TRBJ2-1; 8 bases agree with TRBD2. From germline, CDR1 is SGHAT and CDR2 FQNNGV. The CDR3 length is 17 residues. The DNA of the CDR3 is TGTACCAGCAGCTTAGGGACGGCGGGAGGACTCTACAATGAGCAGTTCTTC. Its protein product is CTSSLGTAGGLYNEQFF.

The sample holds a few counts of this clonotype. The V and J genes are TRBV29-1 and TRBJ1-1; maybe TRBD1 (6 bases). V was pared by 2 bases and J by 6 bases, with 19 bases between. CDR3 size: 15 residues. Per germline, CDR1 SQVTM and CDR2 ANQGSEA. CDR3 in amino acids: CSVENIVGRGAEAFF. The CDR3, as DNA: TGCAGCGTTGAAAATATTGTGGGCAGGGGCGCTGAAGCTTTCTTT.

This clonotype was counted a few times. The chain joins TRBV2 to TRBJ2-3; D possibly matches TRBD1 or TRBD2 (6 bases each). Germline-derived CDR1 and CDR2 are SNHLY and FYNNEI. V lost 6 bases and J 7 bases, leaving 17 bases between the germline ends. CDR3 length equals 14 residues. CDR3 sequence reads: CASRGSEGVNTQYF. The CDR3 coding sequence is TGTGCCAGCAGGGGATCGGAGGGGGTAAATACGCAGTATTTT.

This chain joins TRBV7-8 and TRBJ1-6; D remains unclear. Looked up from germline, CDR1 is SGHVS and CDR2 is FQNEAQ. The CDR3 covers 16 residues. The ends were cut back, 1 base at V and 0 bases at J, with 7 bases in the middle. CDR3 protein: CASSLGWSSYNSPLHF. CDR3 sequence (DNA): TGTGCCAGCAGCTTAGGGTGGAGCTCCTATAATTCACCCCTCCACTTT. Based on the CDR3 plus reference TRBV7-8 and TRBJ1-6, the full variable domain is GAGVSQSPRYKVAKRGQDVALRCDPISGHVSLFWYQQALGQGPEFLTYFQNEAQLDKSGLPSDRFFAERPEGSVSTLKIQRTQQEDSAVYLCASSLGWSSYNSPLHFGNGTRLTVT.

J is TRBJ2-3 and V is TRBV9, with D possibly TRBD2 on 5 matching bases. The CDR3 is 15 residues long. V dropped 6 bases and J dropped 5 bases, with 19 bases sitting between them. Germline CDR1 and CDR2: SGDLS and YYNGEE. CDR3 loop: CASTRGGEEGDTQYF. In DNA, the CDR3 is TGTGCCAGCACCCGCGGTGGCGAAGAGGGAGATACGCAGTATTTT.

This clonotype came up many times. The chain links TRBV20-1 to TRBJ2-5; unclear D gene. CDR1 and CDR2 from the germline V gene are DFQATT and SNEGSKA (reference sequence). This CDR3 is 14 amino acids long. Trimming shortened V by 1 base and J by 1 base, and 10 bases separated the two germline ends. The chain's CDR3 is CSARGWRSQETQYF. CDR3 in DNA: TGCAGTGCTAGAGGTTGGCGGTCCCAAGAGACCCAGTACTTC.

The V and J genes are TRBV6-6 and TRBJ2-1; 7 bases are a match to TRBD2. Germline CDR1 is MNHNY and CDR2 is SVGAGI (reference sequence). Unmatched junction bases numbered 7, after V lost 6 bases and J lost 5 bases. The CDR3 length is 14 residues. CDR3 residues: CASSQKGLNNEQFF. CDR3 sequence (DNA): TGTGCCAGCAGCCAGAAGGGACTAAACAATGAGCAGTTCTTC.